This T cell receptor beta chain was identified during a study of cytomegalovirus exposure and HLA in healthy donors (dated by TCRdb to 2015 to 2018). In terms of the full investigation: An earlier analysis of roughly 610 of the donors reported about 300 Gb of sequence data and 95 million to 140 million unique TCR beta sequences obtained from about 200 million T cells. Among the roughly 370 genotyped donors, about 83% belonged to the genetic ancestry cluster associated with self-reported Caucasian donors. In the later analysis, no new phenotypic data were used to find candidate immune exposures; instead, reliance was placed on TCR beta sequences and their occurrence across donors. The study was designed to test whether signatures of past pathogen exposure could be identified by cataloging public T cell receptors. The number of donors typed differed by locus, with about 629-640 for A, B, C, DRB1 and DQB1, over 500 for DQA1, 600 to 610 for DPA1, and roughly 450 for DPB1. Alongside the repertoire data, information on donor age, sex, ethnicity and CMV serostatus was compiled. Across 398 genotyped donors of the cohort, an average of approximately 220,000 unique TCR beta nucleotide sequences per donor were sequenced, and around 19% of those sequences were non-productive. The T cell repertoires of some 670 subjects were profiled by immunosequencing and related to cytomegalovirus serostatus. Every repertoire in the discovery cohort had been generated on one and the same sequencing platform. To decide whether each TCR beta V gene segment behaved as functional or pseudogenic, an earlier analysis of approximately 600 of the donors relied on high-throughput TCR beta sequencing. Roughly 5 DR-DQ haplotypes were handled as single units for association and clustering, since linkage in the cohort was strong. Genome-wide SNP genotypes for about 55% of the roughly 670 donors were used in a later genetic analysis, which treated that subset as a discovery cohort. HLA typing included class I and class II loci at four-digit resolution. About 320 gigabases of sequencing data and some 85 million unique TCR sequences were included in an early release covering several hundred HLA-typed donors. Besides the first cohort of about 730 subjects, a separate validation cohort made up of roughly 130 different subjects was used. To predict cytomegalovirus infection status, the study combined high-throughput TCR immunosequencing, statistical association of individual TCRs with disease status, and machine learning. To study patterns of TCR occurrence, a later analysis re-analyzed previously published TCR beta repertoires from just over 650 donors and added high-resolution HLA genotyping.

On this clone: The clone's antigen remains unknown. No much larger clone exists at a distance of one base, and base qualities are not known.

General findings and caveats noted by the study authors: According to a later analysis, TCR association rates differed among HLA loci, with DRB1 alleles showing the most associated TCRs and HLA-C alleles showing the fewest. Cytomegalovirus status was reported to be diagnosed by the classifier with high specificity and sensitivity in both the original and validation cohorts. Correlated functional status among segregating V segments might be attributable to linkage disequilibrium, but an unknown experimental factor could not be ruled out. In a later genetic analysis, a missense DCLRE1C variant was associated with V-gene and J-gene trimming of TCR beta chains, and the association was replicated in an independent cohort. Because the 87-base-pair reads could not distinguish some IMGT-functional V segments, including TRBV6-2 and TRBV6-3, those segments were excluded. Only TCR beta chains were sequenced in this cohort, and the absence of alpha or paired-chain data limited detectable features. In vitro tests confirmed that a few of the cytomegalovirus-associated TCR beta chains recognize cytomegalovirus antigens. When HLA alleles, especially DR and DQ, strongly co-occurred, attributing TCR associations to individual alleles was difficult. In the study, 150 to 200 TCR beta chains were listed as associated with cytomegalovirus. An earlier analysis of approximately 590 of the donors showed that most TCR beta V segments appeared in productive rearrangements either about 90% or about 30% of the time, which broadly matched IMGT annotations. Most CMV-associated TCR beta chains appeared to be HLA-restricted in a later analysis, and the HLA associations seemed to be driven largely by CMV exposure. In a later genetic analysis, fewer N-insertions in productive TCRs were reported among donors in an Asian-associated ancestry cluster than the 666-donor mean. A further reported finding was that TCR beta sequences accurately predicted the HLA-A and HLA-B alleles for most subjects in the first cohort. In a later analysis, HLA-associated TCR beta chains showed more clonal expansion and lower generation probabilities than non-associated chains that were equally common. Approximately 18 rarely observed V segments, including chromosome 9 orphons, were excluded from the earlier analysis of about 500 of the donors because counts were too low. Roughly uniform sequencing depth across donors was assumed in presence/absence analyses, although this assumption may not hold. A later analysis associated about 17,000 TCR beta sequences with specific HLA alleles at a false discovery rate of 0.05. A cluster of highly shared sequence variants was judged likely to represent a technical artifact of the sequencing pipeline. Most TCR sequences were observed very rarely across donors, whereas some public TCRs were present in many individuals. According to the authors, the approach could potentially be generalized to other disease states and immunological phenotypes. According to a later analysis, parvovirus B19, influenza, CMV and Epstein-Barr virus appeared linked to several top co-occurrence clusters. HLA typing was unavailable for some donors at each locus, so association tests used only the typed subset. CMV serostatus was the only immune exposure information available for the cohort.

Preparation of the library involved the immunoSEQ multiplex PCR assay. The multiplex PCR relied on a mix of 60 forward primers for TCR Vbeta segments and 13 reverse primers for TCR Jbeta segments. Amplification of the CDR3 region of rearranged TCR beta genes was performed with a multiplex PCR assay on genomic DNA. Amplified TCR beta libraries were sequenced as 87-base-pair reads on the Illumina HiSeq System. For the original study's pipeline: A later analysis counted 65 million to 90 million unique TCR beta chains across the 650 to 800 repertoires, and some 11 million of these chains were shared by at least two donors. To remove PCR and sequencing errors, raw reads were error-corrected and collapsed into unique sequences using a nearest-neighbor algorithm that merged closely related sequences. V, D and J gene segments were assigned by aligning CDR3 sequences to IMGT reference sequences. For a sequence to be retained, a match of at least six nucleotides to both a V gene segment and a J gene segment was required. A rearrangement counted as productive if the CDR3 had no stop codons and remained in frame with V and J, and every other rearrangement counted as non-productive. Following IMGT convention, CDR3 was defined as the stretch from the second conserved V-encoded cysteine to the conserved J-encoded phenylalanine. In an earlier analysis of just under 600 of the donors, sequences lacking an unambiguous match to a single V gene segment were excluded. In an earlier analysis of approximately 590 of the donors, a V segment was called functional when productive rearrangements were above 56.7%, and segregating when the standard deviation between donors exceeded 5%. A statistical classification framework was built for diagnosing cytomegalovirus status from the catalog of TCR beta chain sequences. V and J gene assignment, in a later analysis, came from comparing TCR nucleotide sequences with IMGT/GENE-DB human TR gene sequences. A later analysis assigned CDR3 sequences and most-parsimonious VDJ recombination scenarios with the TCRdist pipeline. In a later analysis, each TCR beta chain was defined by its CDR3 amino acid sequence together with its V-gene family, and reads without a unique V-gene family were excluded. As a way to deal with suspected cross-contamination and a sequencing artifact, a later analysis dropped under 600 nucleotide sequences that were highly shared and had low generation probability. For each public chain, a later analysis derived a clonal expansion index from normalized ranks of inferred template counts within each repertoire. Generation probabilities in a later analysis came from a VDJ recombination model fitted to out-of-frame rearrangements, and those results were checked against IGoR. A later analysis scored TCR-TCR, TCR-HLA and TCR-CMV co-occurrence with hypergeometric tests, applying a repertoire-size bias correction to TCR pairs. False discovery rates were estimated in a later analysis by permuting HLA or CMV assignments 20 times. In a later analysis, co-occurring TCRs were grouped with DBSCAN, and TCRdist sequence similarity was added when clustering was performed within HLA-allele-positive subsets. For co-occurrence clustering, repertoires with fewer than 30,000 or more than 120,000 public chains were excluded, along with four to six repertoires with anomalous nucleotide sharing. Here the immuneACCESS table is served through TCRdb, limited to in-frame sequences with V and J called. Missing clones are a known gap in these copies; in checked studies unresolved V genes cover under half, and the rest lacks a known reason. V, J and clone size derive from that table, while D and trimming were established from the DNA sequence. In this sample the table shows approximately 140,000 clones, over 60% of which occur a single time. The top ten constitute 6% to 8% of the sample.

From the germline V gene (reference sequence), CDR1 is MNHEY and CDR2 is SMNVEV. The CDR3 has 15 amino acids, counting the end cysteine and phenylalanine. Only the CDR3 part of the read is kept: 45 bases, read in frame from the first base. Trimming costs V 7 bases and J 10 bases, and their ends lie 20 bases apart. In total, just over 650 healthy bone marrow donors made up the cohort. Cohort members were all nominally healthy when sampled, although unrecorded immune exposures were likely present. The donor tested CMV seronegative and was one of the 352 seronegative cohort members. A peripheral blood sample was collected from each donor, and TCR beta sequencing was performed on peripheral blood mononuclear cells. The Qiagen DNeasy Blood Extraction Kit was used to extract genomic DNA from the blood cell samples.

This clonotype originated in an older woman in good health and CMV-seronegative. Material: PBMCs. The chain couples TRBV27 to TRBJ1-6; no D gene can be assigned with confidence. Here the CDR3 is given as CASTPGIVLGSPLHF. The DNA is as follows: TGTGCCAGCACTCCGGGAATAGTCCTTGGGTCACCCCTCCACTTT.